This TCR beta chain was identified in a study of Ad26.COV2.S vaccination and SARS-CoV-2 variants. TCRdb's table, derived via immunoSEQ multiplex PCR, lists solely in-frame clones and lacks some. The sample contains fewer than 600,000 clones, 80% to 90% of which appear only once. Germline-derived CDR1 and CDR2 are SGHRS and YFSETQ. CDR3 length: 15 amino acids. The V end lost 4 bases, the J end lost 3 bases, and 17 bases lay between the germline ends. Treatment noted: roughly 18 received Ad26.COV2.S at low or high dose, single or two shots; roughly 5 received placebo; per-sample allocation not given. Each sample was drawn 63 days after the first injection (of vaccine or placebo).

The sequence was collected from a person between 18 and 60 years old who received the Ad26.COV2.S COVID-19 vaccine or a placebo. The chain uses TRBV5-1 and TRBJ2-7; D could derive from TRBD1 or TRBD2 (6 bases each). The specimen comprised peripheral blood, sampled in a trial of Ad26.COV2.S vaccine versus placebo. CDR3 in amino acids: CASSPPGAGFYEQYF. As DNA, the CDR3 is TGCGCCAGCAGCCCGCCGGGGGCAGGTTTCTACGAGCAGTACTTC.